These T cell receptor beta chains were read from a single sample in a study of blood T cell repertoires in COVID-19. The repertoire was sequenced with immunoSEQ multiplex PCR; TCRdb's copy has only in-frame clones and lacks some. The sample has roughly 64,000 clones; 65% to 90% are singletons. The sample comprised peripheral blood. The receptors derive from a man aged 40-49 years with acute or convalescent COVID-19. Each CDR3 is given with its conserved first and last residue. The D gene is left open where the match is weak. Size is stated for part of the rows, as once, few or many counts, or as a class when the clone is expanded.

TRBJ1-2,NA,TRBV4-1,NA,TGCGCCAGCAGCCAAGCCGCAGGGCCGACTAACTATGGCTACACCTTC,CASSQAAGPTNYGYTF
TRBJ2-5,TRBD2,TRBV29-1,once,TGCAGCGTTGACGGGGGGAGGCGGGAGACCCAGTACTTC,CSVDGGRRETQYF
TRBJ1-5,NA,TRBV10-1,NA,TGCGCCAGCAGCCCCGGCGGGCCCGATCAGCCCCAGCATTTT,CASSPGGPDQPQHF
TRBJ1-1,NA,TRBV19,once,TGTGCCAGTAGCTACCTAAAGAACACTGAAGCTTTCTTT,CASSYLKNTEAFF
TRBJ1-1,NA,TRBV18,NA,TGTGCCAGCTCACCAGGTGTTGCCCAGACCCCAGGGGCTTTCTTT,CASSPGVAQTPGAFF
TRBJ1-1,NA,TRBV27,NA,TGTGCCAGCAGGCCGGGCGAAGGGGGTATGAACACTGAAGCTTTCTTT,CASRPGEGGMNTEAFF
TRBJ2-3,NA,TRBV5-1,NA,TGCGCCAGCAGCTCCCAGCCCCGACAGACCAGAAGCACAGATACGCAGTATTTT,CASSSQPRQTRSTDTQYF
TRBJ1-5,TRBD1,TRBV15,NA,TGTGCCACCAGCAGAGCCGGGACAGGATTCAATAGCAATCAGCCCCAGCATTTT,CATSRAGTGFNSNQPQHF
TRBJ2-2,NA,TRBV5-6,NA,TGTGCCAGCAGGCGCCTGAGCGGGGAGCTGTTTTTT,CASRRLSGELFF
TRBJ1-6,NA,TRBV5-1,NA,TGCGCCAGCAGCCTGGACGCGGTGATGAGAAATTCACCCCTCCACTTT,CASSLDAVMRNSPLHF
TRBJ2-2,TRBD2,TRBV7-3,NA,TGTGCCAGCAGCTTAACAGCGGGGCGGTGGACCGGGGAGCTGTTTTTT,CASSLTAGRWTGELFF
TRBJ1-2,NA,TRBV3-1/TRBV3-2,NA,TGTGCCAGCGACTCGACGGAATACACCTTC,CASDSTEYTF
TRBJ2-1,TRBD2,TRBV4-1,NA,TGCGCCAGCAGCCAAGCTAACGGGGGGGCCAAAGACTGCCTCTTC,CASSQANGGAKDCLF
TRBJ1-2,NA,TRBV19,NA,TGTGCCAGTAGTATGAGTGGAGGGCCTTATGGCTACACCTTC,CASSMSGGPYGYTF
TRBJ1-1,TRBD1,TRBV7-2,NA,TGTGCCAGCAGCCAGCGGGGACAGGGAAGGCCTGAAGCTTTCTTT,CASSQRGQGRPEAFF
TRBJ1-2,TRBD1,TRBV19,NA,TGTGCCAGTAGTATCTGGCAGGGGGGAAGCTACACCTTC,CASSIWQGGSYTF
TRBJ1-1,TRBD1,TRBV23-1,NA,TGCGCCAGCAGTCTAACGGGACAGGGATTCTCCGGGACTGAAGCTTTCTTT,CASSLTGQGFSGTEAFF
TRBJ2-1,TRBD1,TRBV28,NA,TGTGCCAGCAGTTTCCGGGACAGGGGAATAAATGAGCAGTTCTTC,CASSFRDRGINEQFF
TRBJ1-1,NA,TRBV25-1,NA,TGTGCCAGCAGTGAAGGGAGTTCTGAAGCTTTCTTT,CASSEGSSEAFF
TRBJ2-2,TRBD1,TRBV4-1,NA,TGCGCCAGCAGCCAGGACAGGGTTCGAGAGGAGCTGTTTTTT,CASSQDRVREELFF
TRBJ2-7,TRBD1,TRBV6-2/TRBV6-3,NA,TGTGCCAGCAGCCCTAGGGGACAGAAACTCTCCTACGAGCAGTACTTC,CASSPRGQKLSYEQYF
TRBJ2-3,NA,TRBV11-2,NA,TGTGCCAGCAGCTTATCCGGGGGAGGCACAGATACGCAGTATTTT,CASSLSGGGTDTQYF
TRBJ1-4,TRBD1,TRBV5-1,NA,TGCGCCAGCAGCACCGGGACAGGGGGCGAAAAACTGTTTTTT,CASSTGTGGEKLFF
TRBJ1-1,TRBD1,TRBV4-1,NA,TGCGCCAGCAGCCGCAGGACAGGGCAGAACACTGAAGCTTTCTTT,CASSRRTGQNTEAFF
TRBJ1-2,NA,TRBV2,few,TGTGCCAGCAGTTTTGCAGGGATTGCCTATGGCTACACCTTC,CASSFAGIAYGYTF
TRBJ1-3,NA,TRBV30,once,TGTGCCTGGAGTCACGGGGTCTCTGGAAACACCATATATTTT,CAWSHGVSGNTIYF
TRBJ1-4,NA,TRBV19,once,TGTGCCAGTAGTAGAAAGGGGAATGAAAAACTGTTTTTT,CASSRKGNEKLFF
TRBJ2-7,TRBD2,TRBV2,NA,TGTGCCAGCAGTGTTGCGGGGGAAACCTACGAGCAGTACTTC,CASSVAGETYEQYF
TRBJ1-1,NA,TRBV4-1,NA,TGCGCCAGCAGCCAAAGAACAGGGTTGACTGAAGCTTTCTTT,CASSQRTGLTEAFF
TRBJ2-2,NA,TRBV19,NA,TGTGCCACCATACAGGACCAAACGAACACCGGGGAGCTGTTTTTT,CATIQDQTNTGELFF
TRBJ2-7,TRBD2,TRBV28,NA,TGTGCCAGCAGTCCGCCTTCTTTAGGGGAGGGACTCTTGGAGGAGCAGTACTTC,CASSPPSLGEGLLEEQYF
TRBJ2-2,NA,TRBV4-1,few,TGCGCCAGCAGCCAAGGTCGGGGGGCCACCACCGGGGAGCTGTTTTTT,CASSQGRGATTGELFF
TRBJ1-1,TRBD1,TRBV12-5,NA,TGTGCTAGTGGTTTGAGACAGGGGGCCACTGAAGCTTTCTTT,CASGLRQGATEAFF
TRBJ2-3,NA,TRBV5-5,NA,TGTGCCAGCAGCGTCGTGAGCACAGATACGCAGTATTTT,CASSVVSTDTQYF
TRBJ1-1,TRBD1,TRBV5-6,NA,TGTGCCAGCAGCTTGGCCAGACGACAGGGGGCTGAAGCTTTCTTT,CASSLARRQGAEAFF
TRBJ2-2,NA,TRBV11-1,once,TGTGCCAGCAGCTTAGATGGTAGCGGGGAGCTGTTTTTT,CASSLDGSGELFF
TRBJ1-1,NA,TRBV30,NA,TGTGCCTGGAAACGCAGGGTGAACACTGAAGCTTTCTTT,CAWKRRVNTEAFF
TRBJ1-1,NA,TRBV5-1,NA,TGCGCCAGCAGCGGGACAATGAACACTGAAGCTTTCTTT,CASSGTMNTEAFF
TRBJ2-4,NA,TRBV5-6,NA,TGTGCCAGCAGCTTTCCCCCTTACTTCATTCAGTACTTC,CASSFPPYFIQYF
TRBJ2-2,NA,TRBV2,NA,TGTGCCAGCATGACGGAGGGTGGGACCGGGGAGCTGTTTTTT,CASMTEGGTGELFF
TRBJ1-6,TRBD1,TRBV19,NA,TGTGCCAGTAGTCTGGTCGCAGGGGGTAATTCACCCCTCCACTTT,CASSLVAGGNSPLHF
TRBJ2-7,TRBD2,TRBV3-1/TRBV3-2,once,TGTGCCAGCAGCCCGGGACTACCTCCCTCCTACGAGCAGTACTTC,CASSPGLPPSYEQYF
TRBJ1-2,NA,TRBV5-5,NA,TGTGCCAGCAGCCGAAGCGCGACCGTTATCTATGGCTACACCTTC,CASSRSATVIYGYTF
TRBJ2-1,NA,TRBV6-1,NA,TGTGCCAGCAGTGAAGCGCGGAGGACGGCCTACAATGAGCAGTTCTTC,CASSEARRTAYNEQFF
TRBJ2-3,NA,TRBV11-2,NA,TGTGCCAGCAGCCTCCGGGTGGGTGAGAGCACAGATACGCAGTATTTT,CASSLRVGESTDTQYF
TRBJ2-7,TRBD1,TRBV7-2,NA,TGTGCCAGCAGCTCTCCACCGAACAGGGGAACCTACGAGCAGTACTTC,CASSSPPNRGTYEQYF